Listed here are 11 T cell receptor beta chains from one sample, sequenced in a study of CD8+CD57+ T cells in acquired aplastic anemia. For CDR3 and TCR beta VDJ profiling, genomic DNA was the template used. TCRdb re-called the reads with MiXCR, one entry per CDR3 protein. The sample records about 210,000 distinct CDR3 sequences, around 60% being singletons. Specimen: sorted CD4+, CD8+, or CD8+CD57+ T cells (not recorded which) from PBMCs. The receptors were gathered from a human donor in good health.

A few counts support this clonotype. CDR3 sequence reads: CAISGSGRMNTEAFF. For the CDR3, the DNA is TGTGCCATCAGTGGTTCCGGACGGATGAACACTGAAGCTTTCTTT. This chain uses TRBV10-3 with TRBJ1-1; D remains ambiguous. Germline CDR1 and CDR2: ENHRY and SYGVKD. The CDR3 runs to 15 residues. V gave up 4 bases and J gave up 0 bases, with 12 bases separating them.

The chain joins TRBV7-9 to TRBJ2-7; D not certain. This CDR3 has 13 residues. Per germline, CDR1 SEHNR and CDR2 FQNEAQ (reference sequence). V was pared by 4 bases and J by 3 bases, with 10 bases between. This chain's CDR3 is CASSSSAGYEQYF. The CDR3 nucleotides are TGTGCCAGCAGCTCTTCCGCCGGCTACGAGCAGTACTTC.

CDR3: CSARPGQGIYEQYF. The DNA of the CDR3 is TGCAGTGCTAGACCGGGACAGGGGATCTACGAGCAGTACTTC. The V call is TRBV20-1, the J call TRBJ2-7, with TRBD1 matching 10 bases. Germline V CDR1 and CDR2: DFQATT, SNEGSKA (reference sequence). V dropped 2 bases and J dropped 3; count of bases not matched to a gene: 4. CDR3 size: 14 residues.

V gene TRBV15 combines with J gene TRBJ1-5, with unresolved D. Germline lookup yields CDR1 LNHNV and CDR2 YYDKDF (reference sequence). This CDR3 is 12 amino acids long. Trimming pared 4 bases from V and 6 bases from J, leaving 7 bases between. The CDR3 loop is CATSKPGQPQHF. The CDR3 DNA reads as TGTGCCACCAGCAAGCCAGGTCAGCCCCAGCATTTT.

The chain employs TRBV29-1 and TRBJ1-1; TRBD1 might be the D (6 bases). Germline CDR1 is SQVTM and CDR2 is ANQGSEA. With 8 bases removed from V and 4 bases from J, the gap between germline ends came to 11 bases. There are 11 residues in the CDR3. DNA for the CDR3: TGCAGCTCCTTCAGGGGCACTGAAGCTTTCTTT. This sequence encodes CSSFRGTEAFF.

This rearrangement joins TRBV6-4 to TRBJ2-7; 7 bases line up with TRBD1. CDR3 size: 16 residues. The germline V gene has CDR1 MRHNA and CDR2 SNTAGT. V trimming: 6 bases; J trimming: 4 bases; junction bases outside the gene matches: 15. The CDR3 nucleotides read TGTGCCAGCAGCGAACAGGGGTTCGGGACACTATACGAGCAGTACTTC. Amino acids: CASSEQGFGTLYEQYF.

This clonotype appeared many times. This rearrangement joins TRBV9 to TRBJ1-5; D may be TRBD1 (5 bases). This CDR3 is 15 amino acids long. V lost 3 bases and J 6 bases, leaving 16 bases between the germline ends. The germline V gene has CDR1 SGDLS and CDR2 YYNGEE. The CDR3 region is CASSEGGGAGQPQHF. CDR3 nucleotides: TGTGCCAGCAGCGAGGGTGGAGGGGCTGGTCAGCCCCAGCATTTT.

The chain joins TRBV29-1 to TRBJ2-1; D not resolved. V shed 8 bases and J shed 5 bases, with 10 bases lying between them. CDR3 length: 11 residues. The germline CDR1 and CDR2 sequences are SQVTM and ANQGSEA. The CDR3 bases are TGCAGCAAGTCCGAGAACAATGAGCAGTTCTTC. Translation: CSKSENNEQFF.

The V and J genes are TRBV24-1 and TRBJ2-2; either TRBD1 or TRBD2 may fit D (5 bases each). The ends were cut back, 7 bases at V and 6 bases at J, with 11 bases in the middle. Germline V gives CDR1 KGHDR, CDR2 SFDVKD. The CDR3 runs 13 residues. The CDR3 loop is CATRARGPGELFF. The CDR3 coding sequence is TGTGCCACCAGGGCACGGGGACCCGGGGAGCTGTTTTTT.

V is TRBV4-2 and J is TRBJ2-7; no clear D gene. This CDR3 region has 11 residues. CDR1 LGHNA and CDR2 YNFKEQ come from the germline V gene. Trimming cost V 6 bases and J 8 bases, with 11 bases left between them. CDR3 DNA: TGTGCCAGCAGTTTAGAAAGGAAGCAGTACTTC. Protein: CASSLERKQYF.

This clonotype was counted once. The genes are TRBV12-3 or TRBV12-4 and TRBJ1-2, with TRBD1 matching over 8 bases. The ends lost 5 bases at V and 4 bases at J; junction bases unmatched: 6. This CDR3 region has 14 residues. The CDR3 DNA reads TGTGCCAGCAGTCTTACAGGGGGTGGCTATGGCTACACCTTC. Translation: CASSLTGGGYGYTF.